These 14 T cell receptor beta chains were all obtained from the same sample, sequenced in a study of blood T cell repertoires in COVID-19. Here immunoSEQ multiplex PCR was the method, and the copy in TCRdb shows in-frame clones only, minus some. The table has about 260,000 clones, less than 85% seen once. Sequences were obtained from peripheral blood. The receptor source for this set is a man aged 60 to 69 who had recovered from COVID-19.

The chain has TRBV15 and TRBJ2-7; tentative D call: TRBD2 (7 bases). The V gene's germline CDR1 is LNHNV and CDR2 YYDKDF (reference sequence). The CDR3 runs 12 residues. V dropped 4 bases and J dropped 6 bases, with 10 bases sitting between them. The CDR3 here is CATSKGGAEQYF. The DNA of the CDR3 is TGTGCCACCAGCAAAGGGGGGGCCGAGCAGTACTTC.

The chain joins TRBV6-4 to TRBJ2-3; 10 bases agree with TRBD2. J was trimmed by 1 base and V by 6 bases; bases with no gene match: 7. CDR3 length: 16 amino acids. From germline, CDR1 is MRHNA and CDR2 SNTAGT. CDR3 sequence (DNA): TGTGCCAGCAGAGCAACCGGGACTAGCGGCACAGATACGCAGTATTTT. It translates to CASRATGTSGTDTQYF.

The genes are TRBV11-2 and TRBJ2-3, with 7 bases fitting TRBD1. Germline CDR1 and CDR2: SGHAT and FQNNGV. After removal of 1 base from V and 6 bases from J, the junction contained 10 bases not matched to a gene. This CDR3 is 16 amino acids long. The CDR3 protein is CASSLVGVGQADTQYF. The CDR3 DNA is TGTGCCAGCAGCTTAGTCGGGGTCGGACAGGCGGATACGCAGTATTTT.

DNA for the CDR3: TGTGCCAGCTCACCTCTTGGACAGGGGTTCGCTGAAGCTTTCTTT. The encoded protein is CASSPLGQGFAEAFF. The V and J genes are TRBV18 and TRBJ1-1; 9 positions agree with TRBD1. This CDR3 is 15 amino acids long. Per germline, CDR1 KGHSH and CDR2 LQKENI. J was trimmed by 6 bases and V by 3 bases; bases with no gene match: 8.

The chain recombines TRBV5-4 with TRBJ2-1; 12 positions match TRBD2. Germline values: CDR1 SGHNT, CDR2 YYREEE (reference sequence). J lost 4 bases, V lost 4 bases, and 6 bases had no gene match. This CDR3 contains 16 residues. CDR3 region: CASSPDLAGGYNEQFF. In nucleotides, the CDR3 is TGTGCCAGCAGCCCCGATCTAGCGGGGGGGTACAATGAGCAGTTCTTC.

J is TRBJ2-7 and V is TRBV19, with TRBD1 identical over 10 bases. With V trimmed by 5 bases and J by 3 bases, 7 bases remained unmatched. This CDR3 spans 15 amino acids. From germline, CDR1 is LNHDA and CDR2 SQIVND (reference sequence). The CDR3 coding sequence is TGTGCCAGTAGTCAACCGGGACAGGGGTTCTACGAGCAGTACTTC. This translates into CASSQPGQGFYEQYF.

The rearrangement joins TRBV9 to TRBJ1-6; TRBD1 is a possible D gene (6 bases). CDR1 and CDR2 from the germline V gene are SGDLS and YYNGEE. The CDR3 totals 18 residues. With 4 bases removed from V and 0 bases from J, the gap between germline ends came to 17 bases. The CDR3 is CASSQSPRGSSYNSPLHF. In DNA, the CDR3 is TGTGCCAGCAGCCAGAGTCCCAGGGGAAGCTCCTATAATTCACCCCTCCACTTT.

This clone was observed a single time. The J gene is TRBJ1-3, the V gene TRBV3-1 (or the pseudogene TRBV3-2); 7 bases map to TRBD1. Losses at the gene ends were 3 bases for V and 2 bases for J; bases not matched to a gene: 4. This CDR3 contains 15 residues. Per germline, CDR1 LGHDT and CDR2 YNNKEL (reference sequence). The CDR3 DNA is TGTGCCAGCAGCCATACCGGGACAGCTGGAAACACCATATATTTT. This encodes CASSHTGTAGNTIYF.

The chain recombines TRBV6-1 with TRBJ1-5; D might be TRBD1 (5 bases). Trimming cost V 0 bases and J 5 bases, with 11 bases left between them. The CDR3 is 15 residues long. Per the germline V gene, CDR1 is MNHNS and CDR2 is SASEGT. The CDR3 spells CASSEAGGDYQPQHF. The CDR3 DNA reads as TGTGCCAGCAGTGAAGCAGGAGGGGATTATCAGCCCCAGCATTTT.

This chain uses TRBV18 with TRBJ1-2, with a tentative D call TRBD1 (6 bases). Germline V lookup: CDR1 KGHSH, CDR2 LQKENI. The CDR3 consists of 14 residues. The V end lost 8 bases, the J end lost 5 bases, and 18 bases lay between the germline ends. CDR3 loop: CASRPNRAGYGYTF. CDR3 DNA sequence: TGTGCCAGCCGACCCAACAGGGCTGGTTATGGCTACACCTTC. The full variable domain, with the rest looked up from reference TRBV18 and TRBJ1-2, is NAGVMQNPRHLVRRRGQEARLRCSPMKGHSHVYWYRQLPEEGLKFMVYLQKENIIDESGMPKERFSAEFPKEGPSILRIQQVVRGDSAAYFCASRPNRAGYGYTFGSGTRLTVV.

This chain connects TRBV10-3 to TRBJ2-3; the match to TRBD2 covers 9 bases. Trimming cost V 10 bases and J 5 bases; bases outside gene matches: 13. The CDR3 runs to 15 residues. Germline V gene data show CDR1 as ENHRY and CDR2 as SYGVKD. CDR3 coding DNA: TGTGCCACCTCCCCAGCGGGAGGAGGAGGAGATACGCAGTATTTT. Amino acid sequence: CATSPAGGGGDTQYF.

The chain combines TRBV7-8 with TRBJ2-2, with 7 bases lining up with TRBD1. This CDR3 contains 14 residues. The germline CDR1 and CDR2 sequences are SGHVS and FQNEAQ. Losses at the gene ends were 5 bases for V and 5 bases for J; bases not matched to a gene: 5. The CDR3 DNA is TGTGCCAGCAGCGACAGGGTTCGGACCGGGGAGCTGTTTTTT. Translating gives CASSDRVRTGELFF.

The chain's CDR3 is CASSFELADQETQYF. The CDR3 region has the DNA TGCGCCAGCAGCTTTGAACTAGCGGACCAAGAGACCCAGTACTTC. This rearrangement joins TRBV5-1 to TRBJ2-5, with 8 bases aligning to TRBD2. The CDR3 loop spans 15 amino acids. V lost 2 bases to trimming and J lost 0 bases; unmatched junction nucleotides: 3. Germline lookup yields CDR1 SGHRS and CDR2 YFSETQ.

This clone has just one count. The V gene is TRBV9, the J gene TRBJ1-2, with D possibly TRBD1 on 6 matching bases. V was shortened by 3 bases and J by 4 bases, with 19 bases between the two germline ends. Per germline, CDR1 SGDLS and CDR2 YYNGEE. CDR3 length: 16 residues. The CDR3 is CASSAPRGGPGYGYTF. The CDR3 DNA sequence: TGTGCCAGCAGCGCCCCTAGGGGGGGACCAGGCTATGGCTACACCTTC. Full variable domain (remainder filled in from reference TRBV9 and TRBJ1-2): DSGVTQTPKHLITATGQRVTLRCSPRSGDLSVYWYQQSLDQGLQFLIQYYNGEERAKGNILERFSAQQFPDLHSELNLSSLELGDSALYFCASSAPRGGPGYGYTFGSGTRLTVV.